This entry lists 21 T cell receptor beta chains sequenced from one sample in a study of blood T cell repertoires in COVID-19. Sequencing was performed with immunoSEQ multiplex PCR; in TCRdb, only in-frame clones are kept and a portion is missing. The table includes approximately 210,000 clones, more than 75% detected once. The specimen sequenced was peripheral blood. These TCRs come from a woman aged 40 to 50 with acute or convalescent COVID-19.

The chain combines TRBV30 with TRBJ2-5; D is undetermined. The germline V gene encodes CDR1 GTSNPN and CDR2 SVGIG (reference sequence). The CDR3 runs 11 residues. With 6 bases removed from V and 4 bases from J, the gap between germline ends came to 9 bases. The CDR3 loop reads CACKRGETQYF. The CDR3 nucleotides are TGTGCCTGTAAGAGAGGAGAGACCCAGTACTTC.

The chain joins TRBV19 to TRBJ1-2; the match to TRBD1 covers 8 bases. V lost 7 bases and J lost 4; bases outside the gene matches: 8. Germline V gene data show CDR1 as LNHDA and CDR2 as SQIVND (reference sequence). This CDR3 region has 14 residues. This CDR3 is CASIVGTGGYGYTF. Written as DNA, the CDR3 is TGTGCCAGTATCGTAGGGACAGGCGGCTATGGCTACACCTTC.

The chain couples TRBV2 to TRBJ2-3, with TRBD2 identical over 10 bases. The CDR3 runs 15 residues. Germline CDR1 reads SNHLY; CDR2 reads FYNNEI. Germline trimming cut 5 bases from V and 2 bases from J; bases unmatched to any gene: 4. The CDR3 here is CASSSGGAPTDTQYF. The CDR3 bases are TGTGCCAGCAGTAGCGGGGGGGCACCCACAGATACGCAGTATTTT.

This sequence joins TRBV7-8 and TRBJ1-2; tentatively, D is TRBD1 (6 bases). The length of the CDR3 is 14 residues. Germline V gene lookup returns CDR1 SGHVS and CDR2 FQNEAQ. The ends were cut back, 5 bases at V and 8 bases at J, with 18 bases in the middle. The CDR3 protein is CASSGTPGDRGYTF. The CDR3 nucleotides read TGTGCCAGCAGCGGGACACCTGGGGATAGGGGCTACACCTTC.

The chain employs TRBV3-1 (or the pseudogene TRBV3-2) and TRBJ2-1; 8 bases align to TRBD2. Losses at the gene ends were 0 bases for V and 8 bases for J; bases not matched to a gene: 18. The germline gives CDR1 LGHDT, CDR2 YNNKEL (reference sequence). The CDR3 has 19 residues. The CDR3 sequence: CASSQDENSGGPLFYEQFF. The CDR3 region has the DNA TGTGCCAGCAGCCAAGATGAGAACTCGGGAGGGCCTCTTTTCTATGAGCAGTTCTTC.

This clone was counted a few times. The V call is TRBV7-7, the J call TRBJ1-1, with TRBD1 matching over 9 bases. The CDR3 totals 13 residues. The germline V gene encodes CDR1 SSHAT and CDR2 FNYEAQ (reference sequence). Germline trimming cut 5 bases from V and 3 bases from J; bases unmatched to any gene: 1. CDR3 sequence (DNA): TGTGCCAGCAGCCGGGACAGGGACACTGAAGCTTTCTTT. It yields the protein CASSRDRDTEAFF.

The chain recombines TRBV18 with TRBJ2-1; D gene unclear. The CDR3 runs to 16 residues. V lost 3 bases and J lost 3, with 15 bases in between. Germline values: CDR1 KGHSH, CDR2 LQKENI. CDR3 sequence reads: CASSPKPGYIYNEQFF. As DNA, the CDR3 is TGTGCCAGCTCACCCAAACCGGGTTACATCTACAATGAGCAGTTCTTC. The full variable domain, with the rest looked up from reference TRBV18 and TRBJ2-1, is NAGVMQNPRHLVRRRGQEARLRCSPMKGHSHVYWYRQLPEEGLKFMVYLQKENIIDESGMPKERFSAEFPKEGPSILRIQQVVRGDSAAYFCASSPKPGYIYNEQFFGPGTRLTVL.

The rearrangement uses TRBV11-3 and TRBJ2-1; 9 bases line up with TRBD1. The CDR3 extends over 15 amino acids. Trimming removed 5 bases from V and 6 bases from J; junction bases left unmatched: 8. Germline V gene data show CDR1 as SGHNT and CDR2 as YENEEA. Here the CDR3 DNA reads TGTGCCAGCAGCCGACGGGACAGGGAAAGCAATGAGCAGTTCTTC. Translating it yields CASSRRDRESNEQFF.

The chain carries TRBV27 and TRBJ2-3; 11 positions match TRBD1. Germline CDR1 and CDR2: MNHEY and SMNVEV (reference sequence). This CDR3 comprises 16 residues. J gave up 3 bases and V 1 base, and 3 bases lay outside the gene matches. The CDR3 reads CASSLWTGGETDTQYF. As DNA, the CDR3 is TGTGCCAGCAGTTTATGGACAGGGGGCGAGACAGATACGCAGTATTTT.

The chain couples TRBV5-6 to TRBJ2-7, with unresolved D. The CDR3 totals 12 residues. Germline loops: CDR1 SGHDT, CDR2 YYEEEE. V was trimmed by 0 bases and J by 6 bases, leaving 7 bases between them. CDR3 in DNA: TGTGCCAGCAGCTTGGGGTCGGGCGAGCAGTACTTC. Translated: CASSLGSGEQYF.

The V call is TRBV2, the J call TRBJ2-1; maybe TRBD2 (6 bases). V dropped 8 bases and J dropped 7 bases, with 21 bases sitting between them. CDR1 and CDR2 (germline): SNHLY, FYNNEI. CDR3 size: 15 residues. The CDR3 DNA follows: TGTGCCAGCGGCCGGGGACGGGAGTGGTGGAATGAGCAGTTCTTC. It codes for CASGRGREWWNEQFF.

The rearrangement uses TRBV5-1 and TRBJ1-4; TRBD1 matches 7 bases. This CDR3 contains 14 residues. Losses at the gene ends were 0 bases for V and 8 bases for J; bases not matched to a gene: 4. Germline values: CDR1 SGHRS, CDR2 YFSETQ. The CDR3 region is CASSLEGAREKLFF. CDR3 DNA: TGCGCCAGCAGCTTGGAGGGGGCTAGGGAAAAACTGTTTTTT.

The chain joins TRBV7-9 to TRBJ1-3; D remains ambiguous. The CDR3 is 15 residues long. Looked up from germline, CDR1 is SEHNR and CDR2 is FQNEAQ (reference sequence). Trimming pared 2 bases from V and 8 bases from J, leaving 16 bases between. Here the CDR3 reads CASSLWEGAEDTIYF. As DNA, the CDR3 is TGTGCCAGCAGCTTATGGGAGGGAGCCGAGGACACCATATATTTT.

The chain recombines TRBV4-1 with TRBJ2-3; 9 positions agree with TRBD1. V lost 0 bases, J lost 4 bases, and 2 bases stayed unmatched. The CDR3 is made up of 15 amino acids. CDR1 is MGHRA, CDR2 YSYEKL, per germline. The CDR3 spells CASSQEGDRADTQYF. Written as DNA, the CDR3 is TGCGCCAGCAGCCAAGAAGGGGACAGGGCAGATACGCAGTATTTT.

The chain employs TRBV10-3 and TRBJ1-3; 10 positions match TRBD1. The germline gives CDR1 ENHRY, CDR2 SYGVKD. V lost 3 bases and J lost 2; bases outside the gene matches: 7. This CDR3 region has 17 residues. CDR3 loop: CAISDPGQGSTGNTIYF. CDR3 in DNA: TGTGCCATCAGTGACCCGGGACAGGGGTCGACTGGAAACACCATATATTTT.

V is TRBV6-2 or TRBV6-3 and J is TRBJ2-1; tentative D call: TRBD2 (6 bases). The CDR3 has 13 residues. The germline V and J ends were trimmed by 4 bases and 6 bases, with 10 bases remaining between them. The V gene's germline CDR1 is MNHEY and CDR2 SVGEGT. This chain's CDR3 is CASSSETSNEQFF. Written as DNA, the CDR3 is TGTGCCAGCAGTTCCGAGACTAGCAATGAGCAGTTCTTC.

The genes are TRBV27 and TRBJ2-5, with D perhaps TRBD1 (8 bases). The length of the CDR3 is 14 residues. V was clipped by 6 bases and J by 4 bases, with 15 bases between them. In germline, CDR1 is MNHEY, CDR2 SMNVEV (reference sequence). In DNA form, the CDR3 reads TGTGCCAGCAGACCTACAGGGGGGGGAGAGACCCAGTACTTC. Protein sequence: CASRPTGGGETQYF.

This chain uses TRBV12-3 or TRBV12-4 with TRBJ1-5; D uncertain. The V and J ends lost 2 bases and 6 bases respectively, with 8 bases between them. The CDR3 has 13 residues. The CDR3 DNA reads TGTGCCAGCAGTTTACAGTTAAGTCAGCCCCAGCATTTT. This gives the protein CASSLQLSQPQHF.

V and J are TRBV13 and TRBJ1-2, with no clear D. The germline V gene has CDR1 PRHDT and CDR2 FYEKMQ (reference sequence). This CDR3 has 13 residues. V dropped 3 bases and J dropped 3 bases, with 8 bases sitting between them. As DNA, the CDR3 is TGTGCCAGCAGCTTTGCTTCGGACTATGGCTACACCTTC. This sequence encodes CASSFASDYGYTF.

The chain couples TRBV30 to TRBJ1-6; D is possibly TRBD1 (5 bases). Trimming left V 5 bases short and J 6 bases short, with 29 bases between. The CDR3 totals 19 residues. CDR1 and CDR2 from the germline V gene are GTSNPN and SVGIG (reference sequence). The CDR3 reads CAWPSTHGAVEGINSPLHF. In nucleotides, the CDR3 is TGTGCCTGGCCGTCTACCCATGGGGCAGTAGAAGGGATTAATTCACCCCTCCACTTT.

CDR3 loop: CASSQGPPGLAGNEQFF. DNA for the CDR3: TGCGCCAGCAGCCAAGGGCCGCCCGGACTAGCGGGCAATGAGCAGTTCTTC. The chain links TRBV4-3 to TRBJ2-1; 11 bases are a match to TRBD2. The CDR3 sequence is 17 residues long. Germline loops: CDR1 LGHNA, CDR2 YSLEER. Germline trimming cut 1 base from V and 6 bases from J; bases unmatched to any gene: 8.